These 17 T cell receptor beta chains were sequenced from one sample in a study of beta chain features in type 1 diabetes. The isolated RNA, all of it, was reverse transcribed, so expressed TCRB transcripts were what got sequenced. The protocol was immunoSEQ multiplex PCR, while the TCRdb copy is restricted to in-frame clones and leaves out a portion. This sample has about 620,000 clones, with 15% to 18% found just once. Sequencing used naive CD4+ T cells from blood. The receptors stem from a young man in good health.

V usage is TRBV27 and J usage is TRBJ2-1; perhaps TRBD2 as D (5 bases). Per germline, CDR1 MNHEY and CDR2 SMNVEV (reference sequence). The CDR3 loop spans 16 amino acids. V dropped 5 bases and J dropped 4 bases, with 18 bases sitting between them. The CDR3 DNA reads as TGTGCCAGCAGTCCCTGGCCCGAGGCGGGTTACAATGAGCAGTTCTTC. Amino acid sequence: CASSPWPEAGYNEQFF.

A few counts support this clone. The genes are TRBV7-2 and TRBJ1-4; no clear D gene. Germline CDR1 is SGHTA and CDR2 is FQGNSA. The CDR3 covers 17 residues. Trimming removed 4 bases from V and 0 bases from J, with 15 bases in between. CDR3: CASSYRRGVATNEKLFF. CDR3 sequence (DNA): TGTGCCAGCAGCTATCGACGGGGAGTAGCAACTAATGAAAAACTGTTTTTT.

The V gene is TRBV9, the J gene TRBJ2-3, with D possibly being TRBD1 (5 bases). V lost 4 bases, J lost 2 bases, and 14 bases lay in between. The CDR3 loop spans 15 amino acids. Germline lookup yields CDR1 SGDLS and CDR2 YYNGEE. The CDR3 DNA reads TGTGCCAGCAGCCCAACGGCCAGGGCCACAGATACGCAGTATTTT. This translates into CASSPTARATDTQYF. The full variable domain, in which reference TRBV9 and TRBJ2-3 provide the parts outside the CDR3, is DSGVTQTPKHLITATGQRVTLRCSPRSGDLSVYWYQQSLDQGLQFLIQYYNGEERAKGNILERFSAQQFPDLHSELNLSSLELGDSALYFCASSPTARATDTQYFGPGTRLTVL.

The chain links TRBV5-6 to TRBJ2-2; D gene ambiguous. CDR1 and CDR2 from the germline V gene are SGHDT and YYEEEE. The CDR3 extends over 14 amino acids. The V gene lost 0 bases and the J gene lost 2 bases, with 5 bases spanning the gap. CDR3 nucleotide sequence: TGTGCCAGCAGCTTGGACCCCAACACCGGGGAGCTGTTTTTT. Translation: CASSLDPNTGELFF. Supplemented by reference TRBV5-6 and TRBJ2-2, the full variable domain reads DAGVTQSPTHLIKTRGQQVTLRCSPKSGHDTVSWYQQALGQGPQFIFQYYEEEERQRGNFPDRFSGHQFPNYSSELNVNALLLGDSALYLCASSLDPNTGELFFGEGSRLTVL.

The J gene is TRBJ1-2, the V gene TRBV7-2; D is uncertain. V lost 1 base and J lost 5, with 5 bases in between. The germline V gene encodes CDR1 SGHTA and CDR2 FQGNSA. There are 12 residues in the CDR3. Here the CDR3 reads CASSLEPYGYTF. DNA of the CDR3: TGTGCCAGCAGCTTAGAACCTTATGGCTACACCTTC.

This clone was detected only a few times. The V and J genes are TRBV6-4 and TRBJ2-3, with TRBD2 matching over 7 bases. With V trimmed by 4 bases and J by 5 bases, 6 bases remained unmatched. The CDR3 runs to 14 residues. Germline V gene lookup returns CDR1 MRHNA and CDR2 SNTAGT. The CDR3 DNA reads as TGTGCCAGCAGTGCCGCGGGGGATAGAGATACGCAGTATTTT. Encoded protein: CASSAAGDRDTQYF.

Regarding this clone: The sample holds other DNA sequences that translate to the same CDR3. The chain couples TRBV7-9 to TRBJ1-5; D ambiguous. The CDR3 spans 14 residues. V lost 1 base and J 3 bases, leaving 7 bases between the germline ends. Germline V gene sequence: CDR1 SEHNR, CDR2 FQNEAQ (reference sequence). CDR3 sequence reads: CASSLDSSNQPQHF. CDR3 DNA sequence: TGTGCCAGCAGCTTAGATTCCTCCAATCAGCCCCAGCATTTT.

This clone was seen only a few times. Here the CDR3 reads CASSLGGGTDTQYF. The CDR3 DNA sequence: TGTGCCAGCAGCTTAGGAGGAGGGACAGATACGCAGTATTTT. This chain links TRBV21-1 with TRBJ2-3; the tabulated D call, TRBD2, remains unverified against the DNA. TRBV21-1 is listed as a pseudogene. This CDR3 comprises 14 residues.

This clone was seen a handful of times. J is TRBJ2-3 and V is TRBV10-3, with 9 bases fitting TRBD1. The V segment lost 6 bases and the J segment 4 bases; nucleotides outside the gene matches: 11. Germline V gene lookup returns CDR1 ENHRY and CDR2 SYGVKD. The CDR3 consists of 16 residues. The CDR3: CAIRGPGQGFPDTQYF. Here the CDR3 DNA reads TGTGCCATCAGGGGGCCGGGACAGGGCTTCCCAGATACGCAGTATTTT.

The chain couples TRBV15 to TRBJ1-1, with 7 bases that match TRBD1. Germline loops: CDR1 LNHNV, CDR2 YYDKDF (reference sequence). V was clipped by 2 bases and J by 11 bases; unmatched bases: 8. This CDR3 has 13 residues. The CDR3 loop reads CATSRQQGYDAFF. In nucleotides, the CDR3 is TGTGCCACCAGCAGACAACAGGGGTACGATGCTTTCTTT.

A word on this clone: The same CDR3 arises from other DNA sequences in this sample as well. The DNA of the CDR3 is TGTGCCAGCAGTCGAGACAGTTATGGCTACACCTTC. Encoded protein: CASSRDSYGYTF. V and J are TRBV6-5 and TRBJ1-2; possibly TRBD1 for D (5 bases). Between the trimmed V and J ends, which lost 5 bases and 5 bases, there was a span of 9 bases. Germline values: CDR1 MNHEY, CDR2 SVGAGI. The CDR3 consists of 12 residues.

The table lists this clone with a few counts. The chain uses TRBV18 and TRBJ2-2; D gene ambiguous. CDR3 length: 15 amino acids. Looked up from germline, CDR1 is KGHSH and CDR2 is LQKENI. V lost 0 bases and J 0 bases, leaving 5 bases between the germline ends. DNA for the CDR3: TGTGCCAGCTCACCACCGGAAGCGAACACCGGGGAGCTGTTTTTT. The encoded protein is CASSPPEANTGELFF.

The table lists this clone with a few counts. The chain joins TRBV9 to TRBJ2-7, with no clear D. This CDR3 is 17 amino acids long. V lost 0 bases and J 1 base, leaving 17 bases between the germline ends. From germline, CDR1 is SGDLS and CDR2 YYNGEE. CDR3 nucleotide sequence: TGTGCCAGCAGCGTAGGCTTTGCTGCCTCTACTTCCTACGAGCAGTACTTC. It encodes CASSVGFAASTSYEQYF.

This clone has just a few counts. The chain joins TRBV2 to TRBJ2-4, with a weak D call TRBD1 (6 bases). There are 13 residues in the CDR3. Trimming removed 9 bases from V and 3 bases from J, with 12 bases in between. Germline-derived CDR1 and CDR2 are SNHLY and FYNNEI. The CDR3 spells CASNRDNKNIQYF. The CDR3 nucleotides are TGTGCCAGTAACCGGGACAACAAAAACATTCAGTACTTC.

V usage is TRBV7-7 and J usage is TRBJ2-1; 12 bases map to TRBD2. The germline gives CDR1 SSHAT, CDR2 FNYEAQ (reference sequence). V was clipped by 7 bases and J by 9 bases; unmatched bases: 13. This CDR3 spans 16 amino acids. The CDR3 protein is CASTVRLAGEGGEQFF. The DNA of the CDR3 is TGTGCCAGCACCGTTCGACTAGCGGGGGAGGGAGGTGAGCAGTTCTTC.

The chain is built from TRBV21-1 and TRBJ1-1. TRBV21-1 is a pseudogene. The length of the CDR3 is 16 residues. Written as DNA, the CDR3 is TGTGCCAGCAGCAAAGAATCCGAGGGAATTGCCACTGAAGCTTTCTTT. The encoded protein is CASSKESEGIATEAFF.

Written as DNA, the CDR3 is TGTGCCAGCAGCGGGAACAGGGTAGGGCAAAATCAGCCCCAGCATTTT. Protein: CASSGNRVGQNQPQHF. The J gene is TRBJ1-5, the V gene TRBV7-9; tentative D call: TRBD1 (6 bases). This CDR3 is built from 16 residues. V shed 5 bases and J shed 4 bases, with 18 bases lying between them. Germline CDR1 and CDR2: SEHNR and FQNEAQ (reference sequence).